This passage covers 17 T cell receptor beta chains from one sample sequenced in a study of cytomegalovirus exposure and HLA in healthy donors. Assay used: immunoSEQ multiplex PCR; TCRdb lists only in-frame clones, some missing. The sample contains 86,000 or so clones, approximately 95% of which appear only once. Sequenced: PBMCs. Receptor source: a man in his late teens or twenties in good health and CMV-seropositive.

The rearrangement uses TRBV25-1 and TRBJ1-2, with D unclear. Germline V gene sequence: CDR1 MGHDK, CDR2 SYGVNS. The CDR3 loop spans 15 amino acids. Trimming cost V 1 base and J 0 bases, with 9 bases left between them. Written as DNA, the CDR3 is TGTGCCAGCAGTGAATCGGGGTTTCCTAACTATGGCTACACCTTC. Its translation: CASSESGFPNYGYTF.

This clone was found once. The chain is built from TRBV7-6 and TRBJ2-1, with TRBD1 matching 7 bases. Trimming cost V 5 bases and J 8 bases; bases outside gene matches: 12. This CDR3 spans 15 amino acids. The germline gives CDR1 SGHVS, CDR2 FNYEAQ. For the CDR3, the DNA is TGTGCCAGCAGCCCACAGGGGCGTACCAACTATGAGCAGTTCTTC. Its translation: CASSPQGRTNYEQFF.

The chain joins TRBV6-1 to TRBJ2-7, with 10 nucleotides matching TRBD1. Germline V gene lookup returns CDR1 MNHNS and CDR2 SASEGT. The CDR3 spans 17 residues. J lost 2 bases, V lost 4 bases, and 11 bases had no gene match. Here the CDR3 reads CASSGQGARFNAYEQYF. Here the CDR3 DNA reads TGTGCCAGCAGTGGACAGGGGGCACGTTTTAACGCCTACGAGCAGTACTTC.

The rearrangement joins TRBV13 to TRBJ1-1; D possibly corresponds to TRBD1 (6 bases). Per the germline V gene, CDR1 is PRHDT and CDR2 is FYEKMQ (reference sequence). The CDR3 extends over 15 amino acids. The ends were cut back, 3 bases at V and 1 base at J, with 12 bases in the middle. Written as DNA, the CDR3 is TGTGCCAGCAGCTTGGCGGTCAGGGGGAACACTGAAGCTTTCTTT. The encoded protein is CASSLAVRGNTEAFF.

The gene calls are TRBV4-2 and TRBJ2-2, with 10 bases that match TRBD1. The CDR3 extends over 15 amino acids. CDR1 is LGHNA and CDR2 is YNFKEQ in the germline V gene. V dropped 8 bases and J dropped 0; count of bases not matched to a gene: 3. The CDR3 nucleotides read TGTGCCAGCGGGGGACAGGGGACGAACACCGGGGAGCTGTTTTTT. This gives the protein CASGGQGTNTGELFF.

This clone has a handful of counts. The V and J genes are TRBV6-1 and TRBJ2-7, with D possibly being TRBD2 (5 bases). With 1 base removed from V and 4 bases from J, the gap between germline ends came to 14 bases. From germline, CDR1 is MNHNS and CDR2 SASEGT. This CDR3 region has 15 residues. CDR3 bases: TGTGCCAGCAGTGAAGACGCGGGCCAACCTTACGAGCAGTACTTC. This gives the protein CASSEDAGQPYEQYF.

The chain is built from TRBV27 and TRBJ1-5; TRBD1 is a possible D gene (6 bases). The CDR3 is 14 amino acids. Germline loops: CDR1 MNHEY, CDR2 SMNVEV (reference sequence). V was trimmed by 3 bases and J by 7 bases, leaving 13 bases between them. CDR3 nucleotides: TGTGCCAGCAGTTTTTCAGGGGTTGGGCAGCCCCAGCATTTT. This encodes CASSFSGVGQPQHF.

The chain combines TRBV5-5 with TRBJ2-1, with D tentatively TRBD1 (6 bases). Trimming stripped 2 bases from V and 5 bases from J, with 20 bases between. The germline gives CDR1 SGHKS, CDR2 YYEKEE (reference sequence). This CDR3 is 17 amino acids long. As DNA, the CDR3 is TGTGCCAGCAGCTTCGTTCTCGAATTAGGGGGACACAATGAGCAGTTCTTC. Its protein product is CASSFVLELGGHNEQFF. The full variable domain, completed using reference TRBV5-5 and TRBJ2-1, is DAGVTQSPTHLIKTRGQQVTLRCSPISGHKSVSWYQQVLGQGPQFIFQYYEKEERGRGNFPDRFSARQFPNYSSELNVNALLLGDSALYLCASSFVLELGGHNEQFFGPGTRLTVL.

This chain joins TRBV4-1 and TRBJ2-5; 7 bases fit TRBD2. Looked up from germline, CDR1 is MGHRA and CDR2 is YSYEKL. V shed 1 base, J shed 7 bases, and the junction held 6 bases outside the gene matches. This CDR3 contains 14 residues. CDR3 sequence: CASSQVGLDATQYF. The CDR3, as DNA: TGCGCCAGCAGCCAAGTTGGACTAGACGCGACCCAGTACTTC.

CDR3 DNA: TGTGCCAGTACCCACCCCGGGACTAGCAATGAGCAGTTCTTC. Its protein product is CASTHPGTSNEQFF. V usage is TRBV19 and J usage is TRBJ2-1; 8 bases map to TRBD2. Germline-derived CDR1 and CDR2 are LNHDA and SQIVND (reference sequence). The CDR3 runs 14 residues. The J segment lost 6 bases and the V segment lost 7 bases, leaving 8 bases of the junction unmatched.

This rearrangement joins TRBV5-8 to TRBJ1-2; no clear D. Per the germline V gene, CDR1 is SGHTS and CDR2 is YDEGEE. The V end was cut by 6 bases, the J end by 7 bases, with 13 bases between. This CDR3 is built from 12 residues. CDR3 sequence reads: CASIPSRFGYTF. CDR3 DNA sequence: TGTGCCAGCATCCCTAGCCGGTTTGGCTACACCTTC. Looking up the rest from reference TRBV5-8 and TRBJ1-2 gives the full variable domain: EAGVTQSPTHLIKTRGQQATLRCSPISGHTSVYWYQQALGLGLQFLLWYDEGEERNRGNFPPRFSGRQFPNYSSELNVNALELEDSALYLCASIPSRFGYTFGSGTRLTVV.

The V call is TRBV12-1, the J call TRBJ2-1; TRBD2 is taken as the D call from the table, unchecked against the DNA. TRBV12-1 is assigned pseudogene status. This CDR3 region has 17 residues. The CDR3 loop is CASSHFSDGEIYNEQFF. In DNA, the CDR3 is TGTGCCAGCAGCCACTTTTCGGACGGGGAGATTTACAATGAGCAGTTCTTC.

The V and J genes are TRBV9 and TRBJ1-2; no definite D call. Deletions cut 2 bases from V and 6 bases from J, with 11 bases between. The CDR3 contains 13 residues. Looked up from germline, CDR1 is SGDLS and CDR2 is YYNGEE. The CDR3, as DNA: TGTGCCAGCAGCGTTTTAACTGTGGATGGCTACACCTTC. Amino acid sequence: CASSVLTVDGYTF. The whole variable domain, filled in from reference TRBV9 and TRBJ1-2, reads DSGVTQTPKHLITATGQRVTLRCSPRSGDLSVYWYQQSLDQGLQFLIQYYNGEERAKGNILERFSAQQFPDLHSELNLSSLELGDSALYFCASSVLTVDGYTFGSGTRLTVV.

The chain joins TRBV6-1 to TRBJ2-1; 11 bases are shared with TRBD1. Germline CDR1 MNHNS, CDR2 SASEGT. This CDR3 region has 14 residues. V lost 7 bases and J lost 9; bases outside the gene matches: 8. The CDR3 coding sequence is TGTGCCAGCAAGGGACAGGGGGAGACGGGTGAGCAGTTCTTC. It specifies CASKGQGETGEQFF.

The chain combines TRBV27 with TRBJ1-2; no clear D. The CDR3 is made up of 13 amino acids. Germline-derived CDR1 and CDR2 are MNHEY and SMNVEV (reference sequence). V was pared by 5 bases and J by 8 bases, with 15 bases between. This chain's CDR3 is CASSPKNRYGYTF. CDR3 bases: TGTGCCAGCAGTCCGAAAAACAGATACGGCTACACCTTC.

This chain connects TRBV29-1 to TRBJ1-1; TRBD1 matches at 7 bases. Looked up from germline, CDR1 is SQVTM and CDR2 is ANQGSEA. Trimming removed 3 bases from V and 4 bases from J; junction bases left unmatched: 5. The CDR3 length is 13 residues. The CDR3 bases are TGCAGCGTTGAGAGGGGGCGGGCCACTGAAGCTTTCTTT. Amino acid sequence: CSVERGRATEAFF.

CDR3 loop: CASSLAATSTDTQYF. The DNA for the CDR3 is TGTGCCAGCAGCTTAGCGGCGACTAGCACAGATACGCAGTATTTT. This sequence joins TRBV7-9 and TRBJ2-3; D is ambiguous. The germline V gene encodes CDR1 SEHNR and CDR2 FQNEAQ (reference sequence). The CDR3 covers 15 residues. V lost 0 bases, J lost 0 bases, and 7 bases lay in between.